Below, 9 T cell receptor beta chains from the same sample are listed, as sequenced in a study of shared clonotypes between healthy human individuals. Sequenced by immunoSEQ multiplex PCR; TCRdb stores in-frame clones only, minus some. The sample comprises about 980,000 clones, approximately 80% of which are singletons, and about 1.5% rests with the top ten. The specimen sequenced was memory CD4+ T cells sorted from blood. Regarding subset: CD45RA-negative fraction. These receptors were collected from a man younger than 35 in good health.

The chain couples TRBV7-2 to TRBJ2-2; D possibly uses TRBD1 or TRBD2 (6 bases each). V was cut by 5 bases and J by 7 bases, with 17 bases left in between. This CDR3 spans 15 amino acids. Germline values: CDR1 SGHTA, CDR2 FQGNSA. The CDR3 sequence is CASSPDRGVGGELFF. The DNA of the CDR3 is TGTGCCAGCAGCCCCGATAGGGGGGTAGGCGGGGAGCTGTTTTTT.

The CDR3 DNA sequence: TGTGCCAGCAGTTTGACAGACTCTGGGGCCAACGTCCTGACTTTC. As protein: CASSLTDSGANVLTF. The chain links TRBV7-9 to TRBJ2-6; a weak D match, TRBD1 (5 bases). This CDR3 has 15 residues. CDR1 and CDR2 (germline): SEHNR, FQNEAQ (reference sequence). The ends were cut back, 6 bases at V and 0 bases at J, with 9 bases in the middle.

The CDR3, as DNA: TGTGCCAGCAGCCACCGCACGGGCGGGGAGCTGTTTTTT. It is translated as CASSHRTGGELFF. The chain recombines TRBV7-3 with TRBJ2-2; D unresolved. V lost 5 bases to trimming and J lost 7 bases, with 11 bases between them. CDR1 and CDR2 (germline): SGHTA, FQGTGA. The CDR3 consists of 13 residues.

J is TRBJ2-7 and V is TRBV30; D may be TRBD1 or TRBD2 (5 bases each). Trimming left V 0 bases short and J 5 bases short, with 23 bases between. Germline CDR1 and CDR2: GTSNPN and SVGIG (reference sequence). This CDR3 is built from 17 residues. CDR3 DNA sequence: TGTGCCTGGAGTGTTTATAGGCCGAGGGACCCCCTCCACGAGCAGTACTTC. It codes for CAWSVYRPRDPLHEQYF.

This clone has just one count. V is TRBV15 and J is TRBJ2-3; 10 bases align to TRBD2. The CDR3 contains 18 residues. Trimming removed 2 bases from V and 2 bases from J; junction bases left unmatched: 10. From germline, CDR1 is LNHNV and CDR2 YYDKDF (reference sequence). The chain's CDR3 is CATSRSQRGGRVTDTQYF. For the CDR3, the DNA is TGTGCCACCAGCAGATCCCAGCGGGGGGGCCGAGTCACAGATACGCAGTATTTT.

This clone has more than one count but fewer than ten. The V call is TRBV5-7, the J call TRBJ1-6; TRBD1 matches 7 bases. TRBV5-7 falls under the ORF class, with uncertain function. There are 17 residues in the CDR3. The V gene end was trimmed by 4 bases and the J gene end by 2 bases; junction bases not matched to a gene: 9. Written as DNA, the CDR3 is TGTGCCAGCAGCCTAAGGGACAGTCACCCCTATAATTCACCCCTCCACTTT. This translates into CASSLRDSHPYNSPLHF.

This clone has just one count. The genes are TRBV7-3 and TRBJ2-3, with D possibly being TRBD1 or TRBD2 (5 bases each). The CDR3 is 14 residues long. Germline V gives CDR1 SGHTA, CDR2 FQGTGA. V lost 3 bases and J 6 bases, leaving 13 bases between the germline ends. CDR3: CASSFGGSTDTQYF. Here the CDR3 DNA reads TGTGCCAGCAGCTTTGGGGGATCAACCGATACGCAGTATTTT.

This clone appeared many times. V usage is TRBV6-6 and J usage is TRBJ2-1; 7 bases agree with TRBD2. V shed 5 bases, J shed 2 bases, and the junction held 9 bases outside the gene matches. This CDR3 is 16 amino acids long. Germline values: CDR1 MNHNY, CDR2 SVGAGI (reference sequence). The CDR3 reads CASSPPGLQAYNEQFF. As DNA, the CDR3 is TGTGCCAGCAGTCCACCGGGACTACAAGCCTACAATGAGCAGTTCTTC.

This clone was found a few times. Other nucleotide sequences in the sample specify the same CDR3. CDR3 sequence: CASSEGGRTEAFF. For the CDR3, the DNA is TGTGCCAGCAGTGAAGGAGGCCGCACTGAAGCTTTCTTT. V and J are TRBV2 and TRBJ1-1; no clear D gene. The V gene lost 1 base and the J gene lost 4 bases, with 7 bases spanning the gap. Germline V gives CDR1 SNHLY, CDR2 FYNNEI. The CDR3 sequence is 13 residues long.